These T cell receptor beta chains were read from a single sample in a study of T cell responses to AZD1222 COVID-19 vaccine. TCRdb keeps only in-frame clones here, not all; method: immunoSEQ multiplex PCR. The data contain over 50,000 clones, about 90% of them seen just once; the ten biggest clones take up roughly 15%. The sequences come from peripheral blood, collected on day 0 of AZD1222 vaccination. These receptors were obtained from an adult in good health. Each CDR3 is given with its conserved first and last residue. The D gene is left open where the match is weak. For some rows the clone size is stated as once, few or many, or as a class when expanded; others skip it.

V,D,J,size,DNA,CDR3
TRBV11-3,-,TRBJ2-4,-,TGTGCCAGCAGCTTAGATGGCGAGGGTGACATTCAGTACTTC,CASSLDGEGDIQYF
TRBV25-1,-,TRBJ1-5,few,TGTGCCAGCAGTGAAGAGGGGCAGCCCCAGCATTTT,CASSEEGQPQHF
TRBV2,-,TRBJ1-3,-,TGTGCCAGGACACAGGGCGACTCTGGAAACACCATATATTTT,CARTQGDSGNTIYF
TRBV6-2/TRBV6-3,-,TRBJ2-1,-,TGTGCCAGCAGCCTACAGCGATTCTACAATGAGCAGTTCTTC,CASSLQRFYNEQFF
TRBV7-2,TRBD2,TRBJ2-3,-,TGTGCCAGCAGCCATCAGCGGGAGGCAGATACGCAGTATTTT,CASSHQREADTQYF
TRBV5-1,-,TRBJ1-1,-,TGCGCCAGCAGCTTACTCAGGGACCAGGGGACTGAAGCTTTCTTT,CASSLLRDQGTEAFF
TRBV6-2/TRBV6-3,-,TRBJ2-5,-,TGTGCCAGCAGTTATCGTCTAGCTGAGACCCAGTACTTC,CASSYRLAETQYF
TRBV3-1/TRBV3-2,-,TRBJ2-5,-,TGTGCCAGCAGCCCACATGGCACAGAACAAGAGACCCAGTACTTC,CASSPHGTEQETQYF
TRBV29-1,TRBD2,TRBJ2-5,-,TGCAGCGTAAAAACCGGGACTAGCGGGAAGACCCAGTACTTC,CSVKTGTSGKTQYF
TRBV27,-,TRBJ1-5,-,TGTGCCAGCAGAGATTTGGGCGGGGATCTGTATCAGCCCCAGCATTTT,CASRDLGGDLYQPQHF
TRBV7-2,-,TRBJ1-2,-,TGTGCCAGCAGCTTAGCCGGTGGTCAATCCTATGGCTACACCTTC,CASSLAGGQSYGYTF
TRBV19,-,TRBJ2-3,-,TGTGCCAGCAAAAGCGATGGGGTCTCTAGCACAGATACGCAGTATTTT,CASKSDGVSSTDTQYF
TRBV19,TRBD1,TRBJ2-3,-,TGTGCCAGCGACAGGGGTTTAATTGAGTCGGATACGCAGTATTTT,CASDRGLIESDTQYF
TRBV7-3,-,TRBJ2-2,-,TGTGCCAGCAGCTTATCCTCCACCGGGGAGCTGTTTTTT,CASSLSSTGELFF
TRBV18,TRBD1,TRBJ1-1,medium-sized,TGTGCCAGCTCACCACGAGGGTTCTATTTGGCGGACAGGGACGAAGAGAACACTGAAGCTTTCTTT,CASSPRGFYLADRDEENTEAFF
TRBV7-6,TRBD2,TRBJ2-3,-,TGTGCCAGCACCCTTAGGGCAGGGTATAGCGGGAGGAGCACAGATACGCAGTATTTT,CASTLRAGYSGRSTDTQYF
TRBV6-5,-,TRBJ2-3,-,TGTGCCAGCAGTCTGGGAGAGACGAGGACAGATACGCAGTATTTT,CASSLGETRTDTQYF
TRBV2,TRBD1,TRBJ1-6,-,TGTGCCAGCATGGGACAGTATAATTCACCCCTCCACTTT,CASMGQYNSPLHF
TRBV30,-,TRBJ1-2,-,TGTGCCTGGAGTGTAAGTGGCTATGGCTACACCTTC,CAWSVSGYGYTF
TRBV19,TRBD2,TRBJ2-1,-,TGTGCCAGTAGTACCCGGACTAGCGGGAGGGACAATGAGCAGTTCTTC,CASSTRTSGRDNEQFF
TRBV7-2,-,TRBJ2-1,-,TGTGCCAGCAGCTTAGCGACCGGGACAAACTCCTACAATGAGCAGTTCTTC,CASSLATGTNSYNEQFF
TRBV14,TRBD1,TRBJ2-7,-,TGTGCCAGCAGACCTCGACAGGGGGCCTACGAGCAGTACTTC,CASRPRQGAYEQYF
TRBV3-1/TRBV3-2,-,TRBJ2-1,-,TGTGCCAGCAGCCAAGATAGGACGGGGCGGGACTACAATGAGCAGTTCTTC,CASSQDRTGRDYNEQFF
TRBV6-1,-,TRBJ1-2,few,TGTGCCAGCAGTGAGGACCCAACCGCTCACTATGGCTACACCTTC,CASSEDPTAHYGYTF
TRBV3-1/TRBV3-2,-,TRBJ1-5,-,TGTGCCAGCAGCCACCAGGTCCCCCAGCCCCAGCATTTT,CASSHQVPQPQHF
TRBV7-9,-,TRBJ1-1,-,TGTGCCAGCAGCTTAACCGCCCGCAGAGGCACTGAAGCTTTCTTT,CASSLTARRGTEAFF
TRBV7-8,-,TRBJ1-6,-,TGTGCCAGCAGCTTAGAAGGCGGCCGGGTTCTCCACTTT,CASSLEGGRVLHF
TRBV12-3/TRBV12-4,-,TRBJ1-4,-,TGTGCCAGCACCAAAAATGGGGATGAAAAACTGTTTTTT,CASTKNGDEKLFF
TRBV15,-,TRBJ1-2,once,TGTGCCACCAGCAGAGATAAAGGCCTCTATGGCTACACCTTC,CATSRDKGLYGYTF
TRBV5-1,-,TRBJ2-5,-,TGCGCCTGCCGGGTACTCGGGGGAGAGACCCAGTACTTC,CACRVLGGETQYF
TRBV4-2,-,TRBJ2-3,-,TGTGCCAGCAGCCGTCAAACGGGGGAAGTCGATACGCAGTATTTT,CASSRQTGEVDTQYF
TRBV7-2,-,TRBJ2-4,few,TGTGCCAGCAGCCCGGGAACAGGGAGAGGCGGCGACATTCAGTACTTC,CASSPGTGRGGDIQYF
TRBV14,-,TRBJ2-7,-,TGTGCCAGCAGCCGGGACTGGCCGAACTACGAGCAGTACTTC,CASSRDWPNYEQYF
TRBV19,-,TRBJ1-2,-,TGTGCCAGTAGTATCGGGCCTACAGACGACTATGGCTACACCTTC,CASSIGPTDDYGYTF
TRBV24-1,-,TRBJ2-1,-,TGTGCCACCCTACTCGACGATTACAATGAGCAGTTCTTC,CATLLDDYNEQFF
TRBV30,-,TRBJ2-2,-,TGTGCCTGCCCTAGGGGAGCCGGGGAGCTGTTTTTT,CACPRGAGELFF
TRBV4-3,-,TRBJ1-3,-,TGCGCCAGCAGCCAAGATCTGCCAGTCTCTGGAAACACCATATATTTT,CASSQDLPVSGNTIYF
TRBV19,-,TRBJ1-2,-,TGTGCCAGTTCCGCCGCGGCCCCTAACTATGGCTACACCTTC,CASSAAAPNYGYTF
TRBV4-1,TRBD2,TRBJ2-1,-,TGCGCCAGCAGCCAAACAGCTACCAGCGGGAGAAACAATGAGCAGTTCTTC,CASSQTATSGRNNEQFF
TRBV5-1,-,TRBJ1-5,-,TGCGCCAGCAGCCCTTTCGAGGGGGGAGGAAAGCCCCAGCATTTT,CASSPFEGGGKPQHF
TRBV9,-,TRBJ2-3,-,TGTGCCAGCAGCGTAGGCCCACCAGATACGCAGTATTTT,CASSVGPPDTQYF
TRBV5-1,-,TRBJ1-5,-,TGCGCCAGCAGCCCTGGGACAAGTAGCAATCAGCCCCAGCATTTT,CASSPGTSSNQPQHF